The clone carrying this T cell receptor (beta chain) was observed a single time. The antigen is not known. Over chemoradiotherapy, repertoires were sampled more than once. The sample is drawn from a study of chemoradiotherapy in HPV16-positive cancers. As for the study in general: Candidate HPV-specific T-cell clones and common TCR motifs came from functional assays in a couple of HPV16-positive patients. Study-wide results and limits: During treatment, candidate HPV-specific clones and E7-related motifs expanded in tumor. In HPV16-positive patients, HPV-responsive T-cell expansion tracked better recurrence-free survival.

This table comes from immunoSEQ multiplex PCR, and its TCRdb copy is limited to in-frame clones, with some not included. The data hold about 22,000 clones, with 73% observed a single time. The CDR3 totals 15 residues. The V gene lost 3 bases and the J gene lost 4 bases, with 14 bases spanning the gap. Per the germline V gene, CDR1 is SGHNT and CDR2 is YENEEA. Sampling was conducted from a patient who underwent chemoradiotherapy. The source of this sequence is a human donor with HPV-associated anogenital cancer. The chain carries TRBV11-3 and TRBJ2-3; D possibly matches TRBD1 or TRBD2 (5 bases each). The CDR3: CASSFGTLDSDTQYF. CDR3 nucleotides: TGTGCCAGCAGCTTCGGGACCCTCGATTCAGATACGCAGTATTTT.